These 15 T cell receptor beta chains originate from one sample sequenced in a study of OX40 agonist ivuxolimab in advanced cancers. Clones were read by immunoSEQ multiplex PCR, and TCRdb kept only the in-frame ones, dropping some. This sample carries 65,000 to 75,000 clones, roughly 90% of them seen once, and the ten largest clones take more than 1%. Sequencing was performed on CD4+ or CD8+ T cells sorted from blood, taken in a trial of the OX40 agonist ivuxolimab. These receptors were collected from an adult with an advanced solid tumor such as melanoma, head and neck, liver or kidney cancer.

This sequence joins TRBV27 and TRBJ1-3, with 9 bases fitting TRBD1. Looked up from germline, CDR1 is MNHEY and CDR2 is SMNVEV (reference sequence). The length of the CDR3 is 19 residues. V trimming: 5 bases; J trimming: 0 bases; junction bases outside the gene matches: 14. CDR3 nucleotide sequence: TGTGCCAGCAGTGGAGGTCCGGGACAGGGTATTAGCTCTGGAAACACCATATATTTT. This codes for CASSGGPGQGISSGNTIYF.

The chain uses TRBV5-1 and TRBJ1-6; 9 nucleotides line up with TRBD1. Germline assignment: CDR1 SGHRS and CDR2 YFSETQ. CDR3 length: 14 residues. The ends lost 4 bases at V and 10 bases at J; junction bases unmatched: 6. The CDR3 DNA reads as TGCGCCAGCAGCCTGGGACAGGGTGAATCACCCCTCCACTTT. Amino acid sequence: CASSLGQGESPLHF.

V gene TRBV6-5 combines with J gene TRBJ2-1, with 9 bases lining up with TRBD2. The length of the CDR3 is 14 residues. Unmatched junction bases numbered 5, after V lost 5 bases and J lost 6 bases. Per the germline V gene, CDR1 is MNHEY and CDR2 is SVGAGI. In DNA form, the CDR3 reads TGTGCCAGCAGTGCAGCGGGGGGACTCAATGAGCAGTTCTTC. Translated, it gives CASSAAGGLNEQFF.

The V and J genes are TRBV21-1 and TRBJ2-5. TRBV21-1 is given as a pseudogene. The CDR3 is 18 amino acids. The CDR3 reads CASSKVGGRRGVQETQYF. The CDR3 nucleotides read TGTGCCAGCAGCAAAGTTGGTGGGAGAAGGGGAGTCCAAGAGACCCAGTACTTC.

V is TRBV11-1 and J is TRBJ2-3; D may be TRBD2 (6 bases). Germline V CDR1 and CDR2: SGHAT, FQDESV (reference sequence). This CDR3 is built from 14 residues. Trimming removed 5 bases at V and 4 bases at J, with 13 bases between. CDR3 bases: TGTGCCAGCAGCCCTTCTTGGGGGGCAGATACGCAGTATTTT. Translation gives CASSPSWGADTQYF. Based on the CDR3 plus reference TRBV11-1 and TRBJ2-3, the full variable domain is EAEVAQSPRYKITEKSQAVAFWCDPISGHATLYWYRQILGQGPELLVQFQDESVVDDSQLPKDRFSAERLKGVDSTLKIQPAELGDSAMYLCASSPSWGADTQYFGPGTRLTVL.

The chain couples TRBV2 to TRBJ2-3; the D is unclear. V shed 7 bases and J shed 4 bases, with 15 bases lying between them. The CDR3 has 14 amino acids. CDR1 is SNHLY, CDR2 FYNNEI, per germline. The CDR3 sequence: CASTNFNGADTQYF. For the CDR3, the DNA is TGTGCCAGCACCAATTTTAATGGAGCAGATACGCAGTATTTT.

The V call is TRBV6-1, the J call TRBJ1-1; TRBD1 aligns across 7 bases. CDR1 MNHNS and CDR2 SASEGT come from the germline V gene. The CDR3 runs 17 residues. The J segment lost 3 bases and the V segment lost 3 bases, leaving 13 bases of the junction unmatched. Here the CDR3 DNA reads TGTGCCAGCAGTGAGAGTATGGGACAGAGTTATTACACTGAAGCTTTCTTT. Its protein product is CASSESMGQSYYTEAFF.

The chain joins TRBV5-4 to TRBJ2-3; D possibly matches TRBD1 or TRBD2 (5 bases each). The CDR3 runs 14 residues. V was cut by 0 bases and J by 0 bases, with 5 bases left in between. The germline CDR1 and CDR2 sequences are SGHNT and YYREEE (reference sequence). CDR3 sequence: CASSLGGSTDTQYF. Written as DNA, the CDR3 is TGTGCCAGCAGCTTGGGGGGGAGCACAGATACGCAGTATTTT.

This chain connects TRBV19 to TRBJ1-1; a weak D match, TRBD1 (5 bases). Germline CDR1 and CDR2: LNHDA and SQIVND (reference sequence). V was cut by 5 bases and J by 6 bases, with 19 bases left in between. The CDR3 is made up of 15 amino acids. CDR3 sequence: CASSPPFLGRAEAFF. The CDR3 DNA reads as TGTGCCAGTAGTCCACCCTTTCTGGGCAGGGCTGAAGCTTTCTTT.

The chain couples TRBV19 to TRBJ1-1; D ambiguous. Germline loops: CDR1 LNHDA, CDR2 SQIVND (reference sequence). The CDR3 has 15 amino acids. Trimming cost V 1 base and J 6 bases, with 15 bases left between them. This CDR3 reads CASSIGMRSGPEAFF. Written as DNA, the CDR3 is TGTGCCAGTAGTATAGGGATGCGAAGCGGTCCTGAAGCTTTCTTT.

This clone was detected once. The genes are TRBV5-1 and TRBJ1-4; maybe TRBD1 (6 bases). Germline assignment: CDR1 SGHRS and CDR2 YFSETQ. The CDR3 is made up of 14 amino acids. V shed 5 bases and J shed 8 bases, with 16 bases lying between them. For the CDR3, the DNA is TGCGCCAGCAGACCAGGGGCTTTGGGCGAAAAACTGTTTTTT. Protein sequence: CASRPGALGEKLFF.

The chain has TRBV5-1 and TRBJ2-1; either TRBD1 or TRBD2 may fit D (5 bases each). The CDR3 contains 15 residues. Trimming took 4 bases from V and 0 from J, leaving 11 bases between them. Germline CDR1 SGHRS, CDR2 YFSETQ. CDR3 protein: CASSPDTSSYNEQFF. The DNA of the CDR3 is TGCGCCAGCAGCCCGGACACTAGCTCCTACAATGAGCAGTTCTTC.

The rearrangement uses TRBV4-1 and TRBJ1-1; 10 nucleotides agree with TRBD1. The CDR3 spans 15 residues. Germline CDR1 MGHRA, CDR2 YSYEKL. V lost 8 bases to trimming and J lost 5 bases; unmatched junction nucleotides: 11. The CDR3 is CASGRVGQGRTEAFF. The CDR3 DNA follows: TGCGCCAGCGGCCGAGTGGGACAGGGGAGGACTGAAGCTTTCTTT.

With regard to this clone: This CDR3 is also generated by other DNA sequences in the sample. The rearrangement links TRBV5-1 to TRBJ2-3; D possibly matches TRBD1 or TRBD2 (5 bases each). V lost 0 bases and J lost 0, with 5 bases in between. The CDR3 is made up of 14 amino acids. Per germline, CDR1 SGHRS and CDR2 YFSETQ. The CDR3 is CASSLGGSTDTQYF. CDR3 sequence (DNA): TGCGCCAGCAGCTTGGGGGGGAGCACAGATACGCAGTATTTT.

V is TRBV7-7 and J is TRBJ2-1; the D is unclear. Germline V gene lookup returns CDR1 SSHAT and CDR2 FNYEAQ (reference sequence). V lost 2 bases, J lost 1 base, and 3 bases lay in between. CDR3 size: 13 residues. The CDR3 region is CASSLNSYNEQFF. For the CDR3, the DNA is TGTGCCAGCAGCTTAAATTCCTACAATGAGCAGTTCTTC.